This T cell receptor beta chain was observed in a study of T-cell memory formation after mild COVID-19. One entry per CDR3 protein, called by TCRdb with MiXCR from the 5' RACE reads. The table has approximately 300,000 distinct CDR3 sequences, over 7% seen once; the top ten hold around a fifth. This clonotype was seen many times. The CDR3 length is 13 residues. The germline gives CDR1 SGHVS, CDR2 FNYEAQ. Trimming removed 1 base from V and 12 bases from J; junction bases left unmatched: 5. The TCR sequence derives from a man aged 18 to 30 who had mild COVID-19 (a few samples of this study predate the infection). Cell type and time point are not known. The specimen sequenced was PBMCs or a T cell subset sorted from them (not recorded which). The chain uses TRBV7-6 and TRBJ2-1; 8 positions match TRBD2. CDR3 DNA sequence: TGTGCCAGCAGCTTAGTTTCGGGGGGGCGGCAGTTCTTC. The encoded protein is CASSLVSGGRQFF.